There are a few counts of the clone carrying this T cell receptor (beta chain). The entry originates in a study of T cells after yellow fever vaccination. Each CDR3 protein is one row after TCRdb ran MiXCR on the 5' RACE reads. Found here are 500,000 to 650,000 distinct CDR3 sequences, 13% of them singletons; the top ten hold more than 12%. The germline V gene has CDR1 SGHRS and CDR2 YFSETQ. Germline trimming cut 0 bases from V and 0 bases from J; bases unmatched to any gene: 12. CDR3 length: 20 residues. V and J are TRBV5-1 and TRBJ2-6; 7 positions match TRBD1. The sample here was PBMCs, taken on the day of the yellow fever booster vaccination. This clonotype was sampled from a man aged 25 to 45 who received the YFV17D yellow fever vaccine. CDR3 DNA: TGCGCCAGCAGCTTGGCCGGTCCGGGACAGCTAAGCTCTGGGGCCAACGTCCTGACTTTC. It encodes CASSLAGPGQLSSGANVLTF. Filled out from reference TRBV5-1 and TRBJ2-6, the complete variable domain reads KAGVTQTPRYLIKTRGQQVTLSCSPISGHRSVSWYQQTPGQGLQFLFEYFSETQRNKGNFPGRFSGRQFSNSRSEMNVSTLELGDSALYLCASSLAGPGQLSSGANVLTFGAGSRLTVL.